Below are 27 T cell receptor beta chains sequenced from a single sample in a study of T-cell memory formation after mild COVID-19. TCRdb re-derived calls from the 5' RACE reads in MiXCR, one entry per CDR3 protein. Found here are some 350,000 distinct CDR3 sequences, approximately 12% of them singletons; the top ten hold around a fifth. Material for sequencing was PBMCs or a T cell subset sorted from them (not recorded which). These receptors were collected from a man aged 18 to 30 who had mild COVID-19 (a few samples of this study predate the infection). Cell type and time point are not known.

The chain has TRBV15 and TRBJ2-2; D is unclear. Deletions cut 1 base from V and 4 bases from J, with 7 bases between. The germline V gene has CDR1 LNHNV and CDR2 YYDKDF (reference sequence). The CDR3 is 14 amino acids. The CDR3 DNA sequence: TGTGCCACCAGCAGAGGTGGCGGCACCGGGGAGCTGTTTTTT. This translates into CATSRGGGTGELFF.

This clonotype was observed a handful of times. The genes are TRBV29-1 and TRBJ1-2, with TRBD1 matching 9 bases. Germline V lookup: CDR1 SQVTM, CDR2 ANQGSEA. The V segment lost 5 bases and the J segment 2 bases; nucleotides outside the gene matches: 6. This CDR3 is 14 amino acids long. CDR3 residues: CSVTGQGMNYGYTF. Written as DNA, the CDR3 is TGCAGCGTTACCGGACAGGGGATGAACTATGGCTACACCTTC. Full variable domain (outside the CDR3, taken from reference TRBV29-1 and TRBJ1-2): SAVISQKPSRDICQRGTSLTIQCQVDSQVTMMFWYRQQPGQSLTLIATANQGSEATYESGFVIDKFPISRPNLTFSTLTVSNMSPEDSSIYLCSVTGQGMNYGYTFGSGTRLTVV.

The chain couples TRBV5-1 to TRBJ2-3; a possible D gene is TRBD2 (5 bases). CDR1 is SGHRS, CDR2 YFSETQ, per germline. The CDR3 length is 14 residues. V was trimmed by 2 bases and J by 6 bases, leaving 13 bases between them. CDR3 region: CASSFEGSADTQYF. In DNA, the CDR3 is TGCGCCAGCAGCTTTGAGGGTTCAGCGGATACGCAGTATTTT.

The V and J genes are TRBV30 and TRBJ1-1, with D unclear. This CDR3 is built from 12 residues. Germline CDR1 GTSNPN, CDR2 SVGIG (reference sequence). V lost 5 bases, J lost 4 bases, and 11 bases lay in between. CDR3 sequence (DNA): TGTGCCTGGGGAAAGACGGGCACTGAAGCTTTCTTT. Translation: CAWGKTGTEAFF.

The genes are TRBV11-2 and TRBJ1-2, with TRBD1 matching over 10 bases. Germline V gives CDR1 SGHAT, CDR2 FQNNGV. The CDR3 spans 16 residues. V lost 5 bases, J lost 2 bases, and 8 bases stayed unmatched. In DNA form, the CDR3 reads TGTGCCAGCAGCCCCGGGACAGGGGCCCTGAACTATGGCTACACCTTC. Encoded protein: CASSPGTGALNYGYTF.

The sample holds a few counts of this clonotype. The chain employs TRBV27 and TRBJ2-1, with D perhaps given as TRBD1 or TRBD2 (5 bases each). The CDR3 is made up of 14 amino acids. Per the germline V gene, CDR1 is MNHEY and CDR2 is SMNVEV (reference sequence). The germline V and J ends were trimmed by 4 bases and 8 bases, with 15 bases remaining between them. The CDR3 nucleotides read TGTGCCAGCAGTTCGGGGTCAGGGTGGGATGAGCAGTTCTTC. Translated: CASSSGSGWDEQFF.

The rearrangement joins TRBV7-9 to TRBJ1-6; no definite D call. Trimming stripped 5 bases from V and 5 bases from J, with 13 bases between. Per germline, CDR1 SEHNR and CDR2 FQNEAQ (reference sequence). The CDR3 totals 15 residues. The CDR3 DNA follows: TGTGCCAGCAGCCGGGGTTCGGCAGATAATTCACCCCTCCACTTT. Amino acid sequence: CASSRGSADNSPLHF. The variable domain in full, with the rest retrieved from reference TRBV7-9 and TRBJ1-6, is DTGVSQNPRHKITKRGQNVTFRCDPISEHNRLYWYRQTLGQGPEFLTYFQNEAQLEKSRLLSDRFSAERPKGSFSTLEIQRTEQGDSAMYLCASSRGSADNSPLHFGNGTRLTVT.

This clonotype came up a few times. This chain joins TRBV12-3 or TRBV12-4 and TRBJ2-4; possibly TRBD1 for D (6 bases). Trimming left V 8 bases short and J 1 base short, with 18 bases between. The CDR3 is 16 residues long. CDR3 DNA sequence: TGTGCCAGCGGCCCCGGGACACGGAGCGCCAAAAACATTCAGTACTTC. Its translation is CASGPGTRSAKNIQYF.

This clonotype was recorded a few times. The V call is TRBV5-1, the J call TRBJ2-2; D may be TRBD2 (5 bases). The V and J ends lost 1 base and 6 bases respectively, with 13 bases between them. The germline CDR1 and CDR2 sequences are SGHRS and YFSETQ. The CDR3 has 15 residues. CDR3 sequence: CASSLSLAEAGELFF. The DNA for the CDR3 is TGCGCCAGCAGCTTGTCTCTAGCAGAGGCCGGGGAGCTGTTTTTT.

The chain couples TRBV24-1 to TRBJ2-1; D perhaps matches TRBD2 (5 bases). The germline V gene has CDR1 KGHDR and CDR2 SFDVKD. The CDR3 runs 12 residues. Trimming removed 6 bases from V and 12 bases from J, with 14 bases in between. This chain's CDR3 is CATSTDLGRQFF. The CDR3 bases are TGTGCCACCAGTACGGACCTAGGGAGGCAGTTCTTC.

This chain uses TRBV19 with TRBJ2-3, with 8 bases that match TRBD2. The CDR3 is made up of 14 amino acids. J was trimmed by 4 bases and V by 3 bases; bases with no gene match: 3. Germline lookup yields CDR1 LNHDA and CDR2 SQIVND (reference sequence). CDR3 nucleotides: TGTGCCAGTAGTATGACGGGGGGGGCAGATACGCAGTATTTT. Its translation: CASSMTGGADTQYF.

In its sample, this clonotype was seen a few times. The chain links TRBV7-3 to TRBJ2-3, with 11 positions matching TRBD2. This CDR3 spans 16 amino acids. Germline V CDR1 and CDR2: SGHTA, FQGTGA. With 5 bases clipped from V and 2 bases from J, the junction kept 6 bases outside the gene matches. The CDR3 loop is CASSAKTSGVTDTQYF. The CDR3 nucleotides are TGTGCCAGCAGCGCAAAGACTAGCGGGGTCACAGATACGCAGTATTTT.

V usage is TRBV6-2 or TRBV6-3 and J usage is TRBJ2-7, with no clear D. Trimming removed 6 bases from V and 3 bases from J, with 9 bases in between. The CDR3 extends over 12 amino acids. Germline V gene sequence: CDR1 MNHEY, CDR2 SVGEGT. CDR3 protein: CASSGQFYEQYV. CDR3 coding DNA: TGTGCCAGCAGCGGGCAGTTCTACGAGCAGTACGTC.

This clonotype has a count of ten or more. V is TRBV11-3 and J is TRBJ2-1; 8 nucleotides match TRBD2. In germline, CDR1 is SGHNT, CDR2 YENEEA. The CDR3 loop spans 12 amino acids. V shed 4 bases, J shed 15 bases, and the junction held 8 bases outside the gene matches. As DNA, the CDR3 is TGTGCCAGCAGCTACTCGGGGGGGCCTCTGTTCTTC. It codes for CASSYSGGPLFF.

This clonotype was detected many times. This rearrangement joins TRBV20-1 to TRBJ1-6; TRBD1 aligns across 8 bases. CDR3 length equals 12 residues. Looked up from germline, CDR1 is DFQATT and CDR2 is SNEGSKA (reference sequence). Losses at the gene ends were 7 bases for V and 7 bases for J; bases not matched to a gene: 3. The CDR3 loop reads CSVGQENSPLHF. The CDR3, as DNA: TGCAGTGTGGGACAGGAGAATTCACCCCTCCACTTT.

V usage is TRBV9 and J usage is TRBJ2-7; the match to TRBD1 covers 8 bases. Germline V gene sequence: CDR1 SGDLS, CDR2 YYNGEE. The CDR3 totals 15 residues. The V and J ends lost 3 bases and 3 bases, in that order; junction bases with no gene match: 8. The CDR3 region has the DNA TGTGCCAGCAGCGGAAGACAGGGGCCAGACTACGAGCAGTACGTC. It yields the protein CASSGRQGPDYEQYV.

This clonotype was seen repeatedly, ten times or more. CDR3: CASSEVGARTDTQYF. The CDR3 bases are TGTGCCAGCAGTGAAGTGGGGGCCCGCACAGATACGCAGTATTTT. The V and J genes are TRBV2 and TRBJ2-3; D possibly corresponds to TRBD1 (6 bases). V lost 1 base to trimming and J lost 1 base, with 9 bases between them. The CDR3 is made up of 15 amino acids. Germline CDR1 is SNHLY and CDR2 is FYNNEI.

This clonotype was seen a few times. This chain connects TRBV6-2 or TRBV6-3 to TRBJ2-3, with 8 bases that match TRBD2. Per the germline V gene, CDR1 is MNHEY and CDR2 is SVGEGT. CDR3 length: 14 residues. Unmatched junction bases numbered 11, after V lost 6 bases and J lost 9 bases. DNA for the CDR3: TGTGCCAGCAGACCCCCCGCGGGGGGATACACGCAGTATTTT. It specifies CASRPPAGGYTQYF.

The gene calls are TRBV28 and TRBJ2-7, with D possibly being TRBD2 (5 bases). The length of the CDR3 is 12 residues. V was cut by 6 bases and J by 0 bases, with 6 bases left in between. From germline, CDR1 is MDHEN and CDR2 SYDVKM. The CDR3 spells CASRGSSYEQYV. The DNA for the CDR3 is TGTGCCAGCAGGGGGAGCTCCTACGAGCAGTACGTC.

The chain couples TRBV12-3 or TRBV12-4 to TRBJ1-2; D uncertain. Trimming removed 3 bases from V and 7 bases from J, with 9 bases in between. The CDR3 length is 12 residues. The CDR3 nucleotides are TGTGCCAGCAGTTTCTATGGCGCTGGCTACACCTTC. Residues: CASSFYGAGYTF.

This chain uses TRBV6-1 with TRBJ1-2; D call uncertain. Germline CDR1 MNHNS, CDR2 SASEGT. V lost 2 bases and J 8 bases, leaving 15 bases between the germline ends. This CDR3 spans 14 amino acids. The CDR3 nucleotides are TGTGCCAGCAGTGAAATGGTAGGGCCTCGGGGCTACACCTTC. It yields the protein CASSEMVGPRGYTF.

This clonotype was counted a few times. The chain uses TRBV12-3 or TRBV12-4 and TRBJ1-2; 8 bases line up with TRBD1. V lost 5 bases, J lost 2 bases, and 4 bases stayed unmatched. This CDR3 region has 14 residues. The CDR3 region is CASSRTGTNYGYTF. The CDR3 nucleotides are TGTGCCAGCAGTCGGACAGGGACGAACTATGGCTACACCTTC.

This clonotype was counted between two and nine times. The J gene is TRBJ2-3, the V gene TRBV7-9; possible D gene TRBD2, 5 bases. The CDR3 loop spans 18 amino acids. The V end was cut by 5 bases, the J end by 1 base, with 22 bases between. Per germline, CDR1 SEHNR and CDR2 FQNEAQ (reference sequence). Here the CDR3 reads CASSRTRASPDGTDTQYF. The CDR3 DNA is TGTGCCAGCAGCCGCACGCGTGCTAGCCCCGATGGCACAGATACGCAGTATTTT. Using reference TRBV7-9 and TRBJ2-3 for the parts outside the CDR3, the full variable domain is DTGVSQNPRHKITKRGQNVTFRCDPISEHNRLYWYRQTLGQGPEFLTYFQNEAQLEKSRLLSDRFSAERPKGSFSTLEIQRTEQGDSAMYLCASSRTRASPDGTDTQYFGPGTRLTVL.

This clonotype has just a few counts. This chain links TRBV20-1 with TRBJ1-5, with a possible D match to TRBD1 (6 bases). Trimming shortened V by 6 bases and J by 5 bases, and 17 bases separated the two germline ends. This CDR3 region has 14 residues. Germline CDR1 reads DFQATT; CDR2 reads SNEGSKA (reference sequence). The CDR3 region has the DNA TGCAGTGCCAGTACTTCGACAGGTCATCAGCCCCAGCATTTT. This gives the protein CSASTSTGHQPQHF.

This clonotype was seen a few times. This chain uses TRBV9 with TRBJ1-5; 8 bases match TRBD1. V trimming: 4 bases; J trimming: 0 bases; junction bases outside the gene matches: 6. The germline V gene encodes CDR1 SGDLS and CDR2 YYNGEE. This CDR3 comprises 16 residues. CDR3 sequence: CASSTGTGDSNQPQHF. The CDR3 bases are TGTGCCAGCAGCACCGGGACAGGCGATAGCAATCAGCCCCAGCATTTT.

The chain couples TRBV5-4 to TRBJ2-5, with D possibly being TRBD1 or TRBD2 (5 bases each). The V end was cut by 4 bases, the J end by 5 bases, with 12 bases between. CDR1 and CDR2 from the germline V gene are SGHNT and YYREEE (reference sequence). The CDR3 sequence is 13 residues long. CDR3: CASSPGAAETQYF. For the CDR3, the DNA is TGTGCCAGCAGCCCCGGGGCCGCGGAGACCCAGTACTTC.

There are a few counts of this clonotype. A much larger clone is a single base away; this may be a read error. The chain couples TRBV3-1 to TRBJ2-5; no clear D. From germline, CDR1 is LGHDT and CDR2 YNNKEL (reference sequence). The CDR3 consists of 12 residues. The V and J ends lost 0 bases and 4 bases respectively, with 3 bases between them. The CDR3, as DNA: TGTGCCAGCAGCCAAGACCCAGAGACCCAGTACTTC. This encodes CASSQDPETQYF.